The 22 T cell receptor beta chains in this list originate from one sample, sequenced in a study of cytomegalovirus exposure and HLA in healthy donors. Vbeta (60) and Jbeta (13) primers were used in the PCR. Assay used: immunoSEQ multiplex PCR; TCRdb lists only in-frame clones, some missing. This sample has roughly 230,000 clones, with 92% found just once. Sequencing was performed on PBMCs. These receptor sequences come from a girl under 10 years old in good health and CMV-seronegative.

This clone was picked up one time. This chain connects TRBV4-1 to TRBJ2-1, with a tentative D call TRBD2 (6 bases). The CDR3 is 17 residues long. With 1 base removed from V and 3 bases from J, the gap between germline ends came to 16 bases. Germline V lookup: CDR1 MGHRA, CDR2 YSYEKL. CDR3 in amino acids: CASSQGRIGTYYNEQFF. For the CDR3, the DNA is TGCGCCAGCAGCCAAGGCAGGATTGGGACTTACTACAATGAGCAGTTCTTC.

The rearrangement uses TRBV7-8 and TRBJ2-7, with 9 bases identical to TRBD2. Germline CDR1 SGHVS, CDR2 FQNEAQ. The CDR3 is 15 residues long. With 1 base clipped from V and 5 bases from J, the junction kept 6 bases outside the gene matches. Here the CDR3 DNA reads TGTGCCAGCAGCTTAGTGGGCGGGGGGGCGGACGAGCAGTACTTC. Its translation: CASSLVGGGADEQYF.

The chain uses TRBV10-2 and TRBJ2-5; D unresolved. The CDR3 extends over 12 amino acids. V gave up 4 bases and J gave up 3 bases, with 6 bases separating them. Germline values: CDR1 WSHSY, CDR2 SAAADI. CDR3 in DNA: TGCGCCAGCAGTGTCATTGAAGAGACCCAGTACTTC. Residues: CASSVIEETQYF.

The CDR3 here is CAISDGGAEQYF. The CDR3 DNA follows: TGTGCCATCAGTGACGGCGGTGCCGAGCAGTACTTC. V is TRBV10-3 and J is TRBJ2-7; D not resolved. CDR3 length: 12 residues. V shed 3 bases and J shed 6 bases, with 9 bases lying between them. The germline CDR1 and CDR2 sequences are ENHRY and SYGVKD.

This clone was seen once. The chain is built from TRBV30 and TRBJ2-5; maybe TRBD2 (7 bases). Germline-derived CDR1 and CDR2 are GTSNPN and SVGIG (reference sequence). V gave up 2 bases and J gave up 4 bases, with 23 bases separating them. The CDR3 sequence is 17 residues long. This CDR3 reads CAWSPPRRGGRAETQYF. The CDR3 bases are TGTGCCTGGAGTCCCCCAAGGAGGGGGGGCCGAGCAGAGACCCAGTACTTC.

The chain carries TRBV6-1 and TRBJ1-1; tentative D call: TRBD1 (6 bases). V was clipped by 8 bases and J by 3 bases, with 16 bases between them. CDR3 length equals 14 residues. The germline V gene encodes CDR1 MNHNS and CDR2 SASEGT. CDR3 sequence: CASRSEGGHTEAFF. CDR3 sequence (DNA): TGTGCCAGCCGCAGCGAGGGGGGGCACACTGAAGCTTTCTTT.

The rearrangement joins TRBV5-6 to TRBJ1-3, with TRBD1 matching 7 bases. Germline trimming cut 4 bases from V and 0 bases from J; bases unmatched to any gene: 10. This CDR3 comprises 17 residues. Germline assignment: CDR1 SGHDT and CDR2 YYEEEE. This CDR3 reads CASSPNRGTISGNTIYF. CDR3 nucleotide sequence: TGTGCCAGCAGCCCAAACAGGGGTACCATCTCTGGAAACACCATATATTTT.

The chain is built from TRBV5-1 and TRBJ2-3, with D possibly being TRBD1 (5 bases). CDR1 and CDR2 from the germline V gene are SGHRS and YFSETQ. The CDR3 contains 16 residues. Trimming removed 5 bases at V and 0 bases at J, with 16 bases between. The CDR3: CASSYRGIASTDTQYF. CDR3 coding DNA: TGCGCCAGCAGTTATAGGGGTATTGCTAGCACAGATACGCAGTATTTT. Full variable domain (rest looked up from reference TRBV5-1 and TRBJ2-3): KAGVTQTPRYLIKTRGQQVTLSCSPISGHRSVSWYQQTPGQGLQFLFEYFSETQRNKGNFPGRFSGRQFSNSRSEMNVSTLELGDSALYLCASSYRGIASTDTQYFGPGTRLTVL.

The chain has TRBV5-1 and TRBJ2-5, with 8 bases aligning to TRBD2. The J call may be faulty, since TRBJ2-7 better matches the DNA end. Germline values: CDR1 SGHRS, CDR2 YFSETQ. This CDR3 has 13 amino acids. CDR3 sequence reads: CASMGLESYEQYF. The CDR3 nucleotides are TGCGCCAGCATGGGACTAGAGTCGTACGAGCAGTACTTC.

This clone showed up just once. This sequence joins TRBV2 and TRBJ2-7; a weak D match, TRBD2 (6 bases). The CDR3 is 12 residues long. Trimming shortened V by 3 bases and J by 6 bases, and 9 bases separated the two germline ends. The germline V gene has CDR1 SNHLY and CDR2 FYNNEI. The CDR3 nucleotides read TGTGCCAGCAGTGAGCGGGGATTCGAGCAGTACTTC. It is translated as CASSERGFEQYF.

V is TRBV18 and J is TRBJ1-1; weak D call: TRBD1 (5 bases). With 4 bases removed from V and 10 bases from J, the gap between germline ends came to 16 bases. This CDR3 has 13 amino acids. Germline-derived CDR1 and CDR2 are KGHSH and LQKENI. CDR3 nucleotides: TGTGCCAGCTCACGGGGGGATCAGTTTGGAGCTTTCTTT. It specifies CASSRGDQFGAFF. Supplemented by reference TRBV18 and TRBJ1-1, the full variable domain reads NAGVMQNPRHLVRRRGQEARLRCSPMKGHSHVYWYRQLPEEGLKFMVYLQKENIIDESGMPKERFSAEFPKEGPSILRIQQVVRGDSAAYFCASSRGDQFGAFFGQGTRLTVV.

The CDR3 spells CSVDFLRGHTEAFF. DNA of the CDR3: TGCAGCGTTGACTTTCTCAGGGGGCACACTGAAGCTTTCTTT. The chain carries TRBV29-1 and TRBJ1-1, with TRBD1 matching over 8 bases. CDR1 and CDR2 from the germline V gene are SQVTM and ANQGSEA. Losses at the gene ends were 3 bases for V and 3 bases for J; bases not matched to a gene: 6. This CDR3 has 14 amino acids.

The chain recombines TRBV6-1 with TRBJ1-5; 7 bases map to TRBD1. In germline, CDR1 is MNHNS, CDR2 SASEGT. The V and J ends lost 4 bases and 7 bases, in that order; junction bases with no gene match: 7. The CDR3 spans 14 residues. The CDR3 sequence is CASSVSGGQQPQHF. The CDR3 DNA is TGTGCCAGCAGTGTTTCAGGGGGGCAACAGCCCCAGCATTTT.

The chain has TRBV19 and TRBJ2-3; TRBD2 agrees at 9 bases. CDR1 and CDR2 (germline): LNHDA, SQIVND (reference sequence). CDR3 length: 20 amino acids. Unmatched junction bases numbered 18, after V lost 5 bases and J lost 0 bases. The CDR3 nucleotides are TGTGCCAGTAGTCTTAGGAGTAGCGGGAGATCGCGGTTAAGCACAGATACGCAGTATTTT. Translating gives CASSLRSSGRSRLSTDTQYF.

The chain has TRBV6-5 and TRBJ2-7; no clear D gene. Looked up from germline, CDR1 is MNHEY and CDR2 is SVGAGI. The CDR3 runs to 14 residues. Trimming took 0 bases from V and 4 from J, leaving 10 bases between them. This chain's CDR3 is CASSYSIRVYEQYF. In DNA form, the CDR3 reads TGTGCCAGCAGTTACTCGATTCGGGTTTACGAGCAGTACTTC.

The V call is TRBV21-1, the J call TRBJ1-5; the DNA was not compared with TRBD1, the D call given in the table. TRBV21-1 is a pseudogene locus. The CDR3 has 14 residues. CDR3 sequence (DNA): TGTGCCAGCAGCAGGGACAGAAGCAATCAGCCCCAGCATTTT. It yields the protein CASSRDRSNQPQHF.

CDR3 coding DNA: TGTGCCAGGACTTCCCCCGCCTATAAGAATAGCACAGATACGCAGTATTTT. Amino acid sequence: CARTSPAYKNSTDTQYF. The V and J genes are TRBV21-1 and TRBJ2-3; TRBD2, the table's D call, lacks a check against the DNA. TRBV21-1 is marked as a pseudogene. The CDR3 extends over 17 amino acids.

The V call is TRBV5-4, the J call TRBJ1-4; D perhaps matches TRBD1 (5 bases). The V and J ends lost 0 bases and 4 bases respectively, with 10 bases between them. The CDR3 runs 15 residues. CDR1 and CDR2 (germline): SGHNT, YYREEE (reference sequence). DNA for the CDR3: TGTGCCAGCAGCTTGGATCAGGGCTATAATGAAAAACTGTTTTTT. Its translation: CASSLDQGYNEKLFF.

Concerning this clone itself: The sample contains more than one DNA sequence encoding this CDR3. The CDR3 nucleotides are TGTGCCAGCAGCTTGGGTCAGGGGGGACAGCCCCAGCATTTT. It specifies CASSLGQGGQPQHF. This chain joins TRBV5-6 and TRBJ1-5, with 7 bases aligning to TRBD1. The CDR3 loop spans 14 amino acids. V lost 0 bases and J lost 7; bases outside the gene matches: 4. CDR1 SGHDT and CDR2 YYEEEE come from the germline V gene. Based on the CDR3 plus reference TRBV5-6 and TRBJ1-5, the full variable domain is DAGVTQSPTHLIKTRGQQVTLRCSPKSGHDTVSWYQQALGQGPQFIFQYYEEEERQRGNFPDRFSGHQFPNYSSELNVNALLLGDSALYLCASSLGQGGQPQHFGDGTRLSIL.

This chain joins TRBV6-1 and TRBJ2-4; TRBD2 agrees at 9 bases. Trimming removed 2 bases from V and 0 bases from J; junction bases left unmatched: 8. CDR1 and CDR2 (germline): MNHNS, SASEGT. CDR3 length: 18 amino acids. The DNA of the CDR3 is TGTGCCAGCAGTGAAAGGCCGACTAGCGGCCTAGCCAAAAACATTCAGTACTTC. Translating it yields CASSERPTSGLAKNIQYF.

The CDR3 sequence is CASSYGQVYNEQFF. The DNA of the CDR3 is TGTGCCAGCAGCTACGGACAGGTATACAATGAGCAGTTCTTC. The gene calls are TRBV11-2 and TRBJ2-1; 7 bases are shared with TRBD1. V lost 4 bases and J lost 4; bases outside the gene matches: 4. CDR3 length: 14 residues. Looked up from germline, CDR1 is SGHAT and CDR2 is FQNNGV.

The rearrangement links TRBV18 to TRBJ1-1; 9 bases agree with TRBD1. Germline values: CDR1 KGHSH, CDR2 LQKENI. Unmatched junction bases numbered 8, after V lost 4 bases and J lost 5 bases. CDR3 size: 15 residues. CDR3 in DNA: TGTGCCAGCTCACAGACAACAGGGGGCTTTACTGAAGCTTTCTTT. Its protein product is CASSQTTGGFTEAFF. The entire variable domain, with the rest obtained from reference TRBV18 and TRBJ1-1, is as follows: NAGVMQNPRHLVRRRGQEARLRCSPMKGHSHVYWYRQLPEEGLKFMVYLQKENIIDESGMPKERFSAEFPKEGPSILRIQQVVRGDSAAYFCASSQTTGGFTEAFFGQGTRLTVV.